This T cell receptor (beta chain) was found in a study of cytomegalovirus exposure and HLA in healthy donors. The wider study: The Caucasian-associated ancestry cluster contained 75% to 85% of the 398 genotyped donors. General study findings and limits: Some TCR beta chains (about 170 of them) were listed as cytomegalovirus-associated. Follow-up analysis seemed to connect common viral pathogens with several of the most significant clusters identified. Usually a TCR sequence was rare, but some public TCRs were found in many donors.

Worth noting for this clone: No antigen is known for it.

This CDR3 is 17 amino acids long. In germline, CDR1 is MDHEN, CDR2 SYDVKM. Trimming removed 2 bases at V and 0 bases at J, with 16 bases between. PCR employed 60 Vbeta and 13 Jbeta primers. The protocol was immunoSEQ multiplex PCR, while the TCRdb copy is restricted to in-frame clones and leaves out a portion. This sample's table has some 130,000 clones. This TCR was sampled from a man aged 18 to 35 in good health and CMV-seronegative. Sequenced material: PBMCs. V usage is TRBV28 and J usage is TRBJ1-2, with D tentatively TRBD1 (6 bases). The DNA of the CDR3 is TGTGCCAGCAGTTTAGAACCCGGGACACTCGCTAACTATGGCTACACCTTC. Amino acid sequence: CASSLEPGTLANYGYTF.